This T cell receptor (beta chain) was recovered during a study of T cells in women clearing cervical HPV infection. Across the study: Cases: HPV16-related CIN3 or worse on histology, 2 invasive cancers. Blood came at first lesion visit for cases, post-clearance for controls. Study-level points and caveats: TRBV6-7 relative abundance averaged approximately 0.1% in cases and 0.15% to 0.2% in controls.

This CDR3 spans 14 amino acids. CDR1 is ENHRY, CDR2 SYGVKD, per germline. Repertoires were generated with immunoSEQ multiplex PCR, while TCRdb's copy carries only in-frame clones and drops some. Its clone listing holds about 24,000 clones. All participants had a single incident cervical HPV16 infection, and prevalent HPV16 infections were excluded. Of note for this clone: Its specificity is not known. The read ends 3 residues shy of where the CDR3 ends; the end is completed using the germline J gene.

This rearrangement joins TRBV10-3 to TRBJ2-3; TRBD1 matches at 7 bases. Sequenced material: blood buffy coat. This receptor was obtained from a woman aged 18 to 75 with a cervical HPV16 infection that either progressed to CIN3+ or cleared (not recorded which). CDR3 bases read: TGTGCCATCAGTCAAACAGGGGTAGATCAGCCG. Its translation is CAISQTGVDQP. From start to end, the CDR3 is CAISQTGVDQPQYF.